These T cell receptor beta chains were read from a single sample in a study of blood T cell repertoires in COVID-19. The repertoire was sequenced with immunoSEQ multiplex PCR; TCRdb's copy has only in-frame clones and lacks some. The sample holds under 200,000 clones, 87% seen once. Specimen: peripheral blood. Receptors were obtained from a man aged 55 to 69 with active or convalescent COVID-19. Each CDR3 is given with its conserved first and last residue. The D gene is left open where the match is weak. Expanded clones are given a class, and other clones once, few, many or no size at all.

D | J | V | size | DNA | CDR3
TRBD2 | TRBJ2-3 | TRBV24-1 | NA | TGTGCCACCAGTGACCCATCTAGCGGGGGGGAGGATACGCAGTATTTT | CATSDPSSGGEDTQYF
NA | TRBJ1-5 | TRBV29-1 | NA | TGCAGCGTTGTGGAGGGAACGGGCAATCAGCCCCAGCATTTT | CSVVEGTGNQPQHF
TRBD1 | TRBJ1-2 | TRBV7-3 | NA | TGTGCCAGCAGCCCAGACAGGGATGGCTACACCTTC | CASSPDRDGYTF
TRBD2 | TRBJ2-1 | TRBV5-1 | once | TGCGCCAGCAGCGTGCGGACTAGCGGGGGGGCCCTCTACAATGAGCAGTTCTTC | CASSVRTSGGALYNEQFF
TRBD1 | TRBJ1-2 | TRBV5-4 | NA | TGTGCCAGCAGCTTTGGGGCCGGACAGGCTTCCGTTGGCTACACCTTC | CASSFGAGQASVGYTF
NA | TRBJ2-2 | TRBV29-1 | NA | TGCAGCGCCCGATGGGGGGGGCAGACCGGGGAGCTGTTTTTT | CSARWGGQTGELFF
TRBD1 | TRBJ1-2 | TRBV5-1 | few | TGCGCCAGCAGCATCATAGGACAGGGAGGTGATGGCTACACCTTC | CASSIIGQGGDGYTF
NA | TRBJ1-2 | TRBV20-1 | NA | TGCAGTGCTATCGTCCCGTATGGCTACACCTTC | CSAIVPYGYTF
NA | TRBJ1-6 | TRBV18 | NA | TGTGCCAGCTCACGGGGGGAAAAAAATTCACCCCTCCACTTT | CASSRGEKNSPLHF
TRBD1 | TRBJ2-1 | TRBV19 | NA | TGTGCCAGTAGTATATACGGCAGGGGGCCGTACAATGAGCAGTTCTTC | CASSIYGRGPYNEQFF
TRBD2 | TRBJ2-7 | TRBV7-6 | once | TGTGCCAGCGGGGGGGTCGGGGAGCAGTACTTC | CASGGVGEQYF
NA | TRBJ1-1 | TRBV6-5 | NA | TGTGCCAGCAATCCAGGCAAAGGGGTGAACACTGAAGCTTTCTTT | CASNPGKGVNTEAFF
NA | TRBJ1-1 | TRBV7-9 | NA | TGTGCCAGCAGCCAGGGAGGCACTGAAGCTTTCTTT | CASSQGGTEAFF
NA | TRBJ2-3 | TRBV5-1 | NA | TGCGCCAGCAGCTTGGAGGGGTACACAGATACGCAGTATTTT | CASSLEGYTDTQYF
NA | TRBJ1-1 | TRBV4-1 | once | TGCGCCAGCAGCCAAGGCCCCCGACCGGGGACTGAAGCTTTCTTT | CASSQGPRPGTEAFF
NA | TRBJ1-3 | TRBV25-1 | NA | TGTGCCAGCAGTGATAATTCATGGCCTGGAAACACCATATATTTT | CASSDNSWPGNTIYF
TRBD1 | TRBJ1-1 | TRBV27 | NA | TGTGCCAGCAGTCCCGGGGGGGACAGTGAAGCTTTCTTT | CASSPGGDSEAFF
NA | TRBJ1-2 | TRBV6-5 | NA | TGTGCCACCCCCCCCGCGGGAAGTAGTGGCTACACCTTC | CATPPAGSSGYTF
TRBD1 | TRBJ2-7 | TRBV9 | NA | TGTGCCAGCAGCCTAAGCTTGGACAGGGCACCCTACGAGCAGTACTTC | CASSLSLDRAPYEQYF
TRBD1 | TRBJ1-4 | TRBV9 | NA | TGTGCCAGCAGCGTTCTGACAGGGGCTAATGAAAAACTGTTTTTT | CASSVLTGANEKLFF
NA | TRBJ1-2 | TRBV5-1 | NA | TGCGCCAGCAGCTTGACAGCAAGCTATGGCTACACCTTC | CASSLTASYGYTF
TRBD1 | TRBJ2-5 | TRBV5-1 | NA | TGCGCCAGCAGCTCCGGGGACAGGGAGGGAGAGACCCAGTACTTC | CASSSGDREGETQYF
NA | TRBJ1-1 | TRBV6-5 | NA | TGTGCCAGCAGTTACAACTTGGGCCTCACTGAAGCTTTCTTT | CASSYNLGLTEAFF
TRBD2 | TRBJ2-1 | TRBV29-1 | NA | TGCAGCGTTGAAGATCTGCGGGGGGGCCGAGATGAGCAGTTCTTC | CSVEDLRGGRDEQFF
NA | TRBJ2-1 | TRBV29-1 | NA | TGCAGCGTTGAAGATTGGCAGGGGAAAAACAATGAGCAGTTCTTC | CSVEDWQGKNNEQFF
TRBD1 | TRBJ2-3 | TRBV7-9 | once | TGTGCCAGCAGCTCCACAGGGGGCCGCTGGGCCACAGATACGCAGTATTTT | CASSSTGGRWATDTQYF
TRBD1 | TRBJ1-2 | TRBV23-1 | once | TGCGCCAGCAGCCACACCTACAGGGGCGGCTACACCTTC | CASSHTYRGGYTF
TRBD1 | TRBJ1-1 | TRBV27 | NA | TGTGCCAGCAGGGACGCCGGGACAGGGGGCACTGAAGCTTTCTTT | CASRDAGTGGTEAFF
TRBD2 | TRBJ2-1 | TRBV5-5 | NA | TGTGCCAGCAGCTTGAGAGGACTGCCGGCGGGGGATGAGCAGTTCTTC | CASSLRGLPAGDEQFF
NA | TRBJ1-3 | TRBV6-5 | NA | TGTGCCAGCAGTTATCGGACAGCGGGAAACACCATATATTTT | CASSYRTAGNTIYF
NA | TRBJ2-6 | TRBV21-1 | NA | TGTGCCAGCAGCAAGGGAGCGGGCTCTGGGGCCAACGTCCTGACTTTC | CASSKGAGSGANVLTF
TRBD1 | TRBJ1-6 | TRBV5-1 | NA | TGCGCCAGCAGTTCAAAACCAGGGGGCGCGGGGAATTCACCCCTCCACTTT | CASSSKPGGAGNSPLHF
TRBD1 | TRBJ2-4 | TRBV30 | NA | TGTGCCTGGAGTACCAACAGGGGAGCCAAAAACATTCAGTACTTC | CAWSTNRGAKNIQYF
NA | TRBJ2-1 | TRBV30 | NA | TGTGCCTGGAGTGATAATGGAGGGTTCAATGAGCAGTTCTTC | CAWSDNGGFNEQFF
TRBD1 | TRBJ2-7 | TRBV14 | NA | TGTGCCAGCAGCCAAGAGGGGACAGCCTCCTACGAGCAGTACTTC | CASSQEGTASYEQYF
NA | TRBJ1-1 | TRBV11-1 | NA | TGTGCCAGCAGCCCCACCAGGAACACTGAAGCTTTCTTT | CASSPTRNTEAFF
NA | TRBJ2-2 | TRBV9 | NA | TGTGCCAGCAGCGTAGACTCGACGAACACCGGGGAGCTGTTTTTT | CASSVDSTNTGELFF
TRBD1 | TRBJ2-1 | TRBV5-1 | NA | TGCGCCAGCAGCAAACCGGGACAGGGGAACGATGAGCAGTTCTTC | CASSKPGQGNDEQFF
NA | TRBJ1-4 | TRBV30 | NA | TGTGCCTGGAGCCGGGGAACTCTTCAGGCAGAAAAACTGTTTTTT | CAWSRGTLQAEKLFF
TRBD1 | TRBJ1-2 | TRBV5-1 | NA | TGCGCCAGCAGCTCCCCAGGGGGCGCCTATGGCTACACCTTC | CASSSPGGAYGYTF
NA | TRBJ2-3 | TRBV9 | NA | TGTGCCAGCAGCGTACGGGGGGCTAGCACAGATACGCAGTATTTT | CASSVRGASTDTQYF
NA | TRBJ2-1 | TRBV7-8 | NA | TGTGCCAGCAGGTTAACACCGCCCAATGAGCAGTTCTTC | CASRLTPPNEQFF
NA | TRBJ1-5 | TRBV2 | NA | TGTGCCAGCAAACAAGTCGGACAGACTAATCAGCCCCAGCATTTT | CASKQVGQTNQPQHF
TRBD1 | TRBJ1-6 | TRBV11-2 | once | TGTGCCAGCAGCTCCGGGACAGCCCCTAATTCACCCCTCCACTTT | CASSSGTAPNSPLHF
NA | TRBJ2-5 | TRBV3-1/TRBV3-2 | NA | TGTGCCAGCAGCCAAACAAGCGGCGGGGAGACCCAGTACTTC | CASSQTSGGETQYF
TRBD1 | TRBJ2-5 | TRBV29-1 | NA | TGCAGCGTATCCGGGACAGACCAAGAGACCCAGTACTTC | CSVSGTDQETQYF
TRBD2 | TRBJ2-5 | TRBV7-2 | NA | TGTGCCAGCAGCTTAGGGCTAGCGGGGACCCAAGGGACCCAGTACTTC | CASSLGLAGTQGTQYF
NA | TRBJ2-6 | TRBV20-1 | once | TGCAGTGCTAGTAGAGGCGTAAACTCTGGGGCCAACGTCCTGACTTTC | CSASRGVNSGANVLTF
NA | TRBJ2-7 | TRBV19 | few | TGTGCCAGTAGTATATTATTACGGAGAATCGAGCAGTACTTC | CASSILLRRIEQYF
NA | TRBJ2-1 | TRBV12-5 | NA | TGTGCTAGTGGTTTGGTATTAGGAGGGGCTGGTCCACGCTCCCACAATGAGCAGTTCTTC | CASGLVLGGAGPRSHNEQFF